This TCR beta chain was identified in a study of identical twins. Whole-study results and caveats: Instead of following the same donors, the conclusions were based on cross-sectional statistical analysis. The more abundant beta clonotypes in cord blood had fewer insertions, and memory repertoires did not show this. Analyses of zero insertions could, in part, be confounded by invariant MAIT and iNKT cells. For out-of-frame beta sequences, excess twin sharing was weaker.

This CDR3 contains 11 residues. Germline V lookup: CDR1 DFQATT, CDR2 SNEGSKA (reference sequence). TCRdb ran MiXCR on the 5' RACE reads and lists one entry per CDR3 protein. The table shows about 890,000 distinct CDR3 sequences, with about 12% occurring only once. In its sample, this clonotype was seen a few times. Its antigen remains unknown. Relative to the germline gene, one junction end is altered; a read error may explain this. These data also formed part of another study, on yellow fever vaccine responses in identical twins.

The sample consisted of PBMCs. This TCR was recovered from a woman in her late teens or twenties in good health. The chain couples TRBV20-1 to TRBJ2-5, with D possibly being TRBD1 (6 bases). As DNA, the CDR3 is TGCAGTGCTAGAGAGGGAGACAGGTCAGGGTTC. Its translation: CSAREGDRSGF.